This T cell receptor (beta chain) stems from a study of shared clonotypes between healthy human individuals. Background on the study: CD8 memory received one plate per donor, CD8 naive two, CD4 memory three and CD4 naive three.

Every immunoSEQ plate was one replicate of a subset's evenly spread DNA. Repertoires were generated with immunoSEQ multiplex PCR, while TCRdb's copy carries only in-frame clones and drops some. This table holds about 2 million clones, approximately 94% found once. Terminally differentiated effector memory CD45RA+ cells were left out of the naive CD8 fraction, which was CD45RO-negative and positively selected for CCR7. Study-wide points: Represented diversity (both genetic and exposure-history) was limited by the small number of donors. Investigators collected only blood, and repertoires in tissues likely differ.

Worth noting for this clone: Its antigen is undetermined.

This CDR3 has 14 amino acids. V lost 6 bases to trimming and J lost 1 base, with 12 bases between them. Germline values: CDR1 WNHNN, CDR2 SYGVQD (reference sequence). This sequence joins TRBV10-1 and TRBJ1-1; D possibly corresponds to TRBD1 (6 bases). The receptor was isolated from a man aged 18 to 35 in good health. Sequencing was performed on naive CD8+ T cells sorted from blood. CDR3 sequence reads: CASSQGWANTEAFF. For the CDR3, the DNA is TGCGCCAGCAGCCAGGGGTGGGCGAACACTGAAGCTTTCTTT.